This T cell receptor beta chain was captured in a study of neurological immune-mediated disorders. This clonotype was seen at least ten times. One entry per CDR3 protein, called by TCRdb with MiXCR from the 5' RACE reads. Of about 46,000 distinct CDR3 sequences in the sample, 2.5% to 3.5% were seen once. Germline CDR1 is MNHNY and CDR2 is SVGAGI (reference sequence). The CDR3 extends over 15 amino acids. Germline trimming cut 5 bases from V and 1 base from J; bases unmatched to any gene: 8. Material for sequencing was PBMCs. The source of this sequence is a woman aged 45 to 65 with multiple sclerosis. The V call is TRBV6-6, the J call TRBJ2-7; 7 nucleotides line up with TRBD1. The CDR3 sequence: CASSQGGWPSYEQYF. CDR3 DNA sequence: TGTGCCAGCAGTCAAGGGGGCTGGCCTTCCTACGAGCAGTACTTC.